Each of the 28 T cell receptor beta chains below was sequenced from the same sample in a study of cytomegalovirus exposure and HLA in healthy donors. With 60 Vbeta and 13 Jbeta primers, the PCR was carried out. Sequencing was performed with immunoSEQ multiplex PCR; in TCRdb, only in-frame clones are kept and a portion is missing. The data hold 130,000 or so clones, with 70% to 80% observed a single time. Sequencing was done on a sample of PBMCs. These receptors were taken from a female donor in good health and CMV-seronegative.

The chain links TRBV5-1 to TRBJ2-7; possibly TRBD1 for D (6 bases). Germline CDR1 is SGHRS and CDR2 is YFSETQ. The CDR3 consists of 14 residues. Trimming stripped 1 base from V and 3 bases from J, with 11 bases between. For the CDR3, the DNA is TGCGCCAGCAGCTTGCAGGGGTCAATCTACGAGCAGTACTTC. Its protein product is CASSLQGSIYEQYF.

This clone was counted only a few times. The chain couples TRBV9 to TRBJ1-2; 10 bases match TRBD1. The V gene end was trimmed by 1 base and the J gene end by 8 bases; junction bases not matched to a gene: 11. Germline CDR1 and CDR2: SGDLS and YYNGEE. This CDR3 contains 16 residues. The CDR3 is CASSVLIGTGAGGYTF. CDR3 DNA: TGTGCCAGCAGCGTACTCATCGGGACAGGGGCTGGAGGCTACACCTTC.

The chain couples TRBV4-1 to TRBJ2-5; D uncertain. This CDR3 has 13 amino acids. CDR1 is MGHRA, CDR2 YSYEKL, per germline. Trimming took 1 base from V and 5 from J, leaving 8 bases between them. The CDR3 coding sequence is TGCGCCAGCAGCCAAGTTAGTGATGAGACCCAGTACTTC. Translated, it gives CASSQVSDETQYF.

The chain couples TRBV1 to TRBJ2-7; whether TRBD2, the table's D call, matches the DNA was not checked. TRBV1 counts as a pseudogene. There are 15 residues in the CDR3. CDR3: CTSSSRFDFSYGQYF. The CDR3 DNA reads as TGCACCAGCAGTAGTAGATTCGACTTCTCCTACGGGCAGTACTTC.

This clone has just a few counts. This rearrangement joins TRBV5-1 to TRBJ1-1; the D is unclear. There are 13 residues in the CDR3. Trimming pared 4 bases from V and 2 bases from J, leaving 9 bases between. The germline gives CDR1 SGHRS, CDR2 YFSETQ. Here the CDR3 DNA reads TGCGCCAGCAGCGCGGACTTCAACACTGAAGCTTTCTTT. Translation: CASSADFNTEAFF. Full variable domain (remainder filled in from reference TRBV5-1 and TRBJ1-1): KAGVTQTPRYLIKTRGQQVTLSCSPISGHRSVSWYQQTPGQGLQFLFEYFSETQRNKGNFPGRFSGRQFSNSRSEMNVSTLELGDSALYLCASSADFNTEAFFGQGTRLTVV.

The rearrangement links TRBV4-1 to TRBJ2-2; maybe TRBD1 (6 bases). This CDR3 has 17 residues. V gave up 0 bases and J gave up 7 bases, with 18 bases separating them. CDR1 and CDR2 (germline): MGHRA, YSYEKL. The CDR3 loop is CASSQDLAGDHFGELFF. The CDR3 coding sequence is TGCGCCAGCAGCCAAGACTTGGCAGGGGACCACTTCGGGGAGCTGTTTTTT.

This chain joins TRBV10-3 and TRBJ1-5; D may be TRBD1 (6 bases). The CDR3 has 16 amino acids. The V gene lost 4 bases and the J gene lost 4 bases, with 17 bases spanning the gap. The germline gives CDR1 ENHRY, CDR2 SYGVKD. The CDR3: CAISGSRGETNQPQHF. CDR3 bases: TGTGCCATCAGTGGCTCCAGGGGCGAAACTAATCAGCCCCAGCATTTT.

CDR3 coding DNA: TGTGCCAGCAGTCCCCTAGCGGGGACGAACACCGGGGAGCTGTTTTTT. This gives the protein CASSPLAGTNTGELFF. The chain links TRBV27 to TRBJ2-2; 9 bases align to TRBD2. The V and J ends lost 5 bases and 0 bases, in that order; junction bases with no gene match: 4. The CDR3 is made up of 16 amino acids. The germline gives CDR1 MNHEY, CDR2 SMNVEV (reference sequence).

This chain joins TRBV4-1 and TRBJ2-7; D is uncertain. This CDR3 region has 15 residues. V was clipped by 4 bases and J by 4 bases, with 17 bases between them. Germline values: CDR1 MGHRA, CDR2 YSYEKL. CDR3 nucleotides: TGCGCCAGCAGCCTATTTCCCCCATCTACTTACGAGCAGTACTTC. As protein: CASSLFPPSTYEQYF.

The chain links TRBV4-3 to TRBJ2-2; TRBD2 is a possible D gene (6 bases). The ends were cut back, 0 bases at V and 8 bases at J, with 16 bases in the middle. The CDR3 loop spans 16 amino acids. Germline V CDR1 and CDR2: LGHNA, YSLEER. CDR3 residues: CASSQEITAGTGELFF. CDR3 coding DNA: TGCGCCAGCAGCCAAGAAATTACGGCGGGGACGGGGGAGCTGTTTTTT.

There are a few counts of this clone. The chain joins TRBV18 to TRBJ2-1; the match to TRBD2 covers 7 bases. The V gene end was trimmed by 5 bases and the J gene end by 2 bases; junction bases not matched to a gene: 6. This CDR3 is built from 15 residues. Germline assignment: CDR1 KGHSH and CDR2 LQKENI. CDR3 sequence reads: CASSGLEVPYNEQFF. In DNA form, the CDR3 reads TGTGCCAGCTCAGGACTAGAAGTCCCCTACAATGAGCAGTTCTTC. Together with reference TRBV18 and TRBJ2-1, the CDR3 gives the full variable domain: NAGVMQNPRHLVRRRGQEARLRCSPMKGHSHVYWYRQLPEEGLKFMVYLQKENIIDESGMPKERFSAEFPKEGPSILRIQQVVRGDSAAYFCASSGLEVPYNEQFFGPGTRLTVL.

V is TRBV19 and J is TRBJ1-1; D uncertain. The germline V and J ends were trimmed by 5 bases and 2 bases, with 3 bases remaining between them. In germline, CDR1 is LNHDA, CDR2 SQIVND (reference sequence). The CDR3 runs 11 residues. The CDR3 region is CASSRNTEAFF. CDR3 DNA sequence: TGTGCCAGTAGTCGTAACACTGAAGCTTTCTTT.

This clone has a handful of counts. The V call is TRBV29-1, the J call TRBJ1-1; D gene ambiguous. Deletions cut 1 base from V and 12 bases from J, with 9 bases between. The CDR3 loop spans 10 amino acids. Germline V gene sequence: CDR1 SQVTM, CDR2 ANQGSEA. CDR3 sequence reads: CSVEVPDTFF. DNA of the CDR3: TGCAGCGTTGAAGTCCCTGACACTTTCTTT.

The V and J genes are TRBV4-2 and TRBJ2-7; D unclear. This CDR3 has 12 residues. Germline V gene data show CDR1 as LGHNA and CDR2 as YNFKEQ. V was trimmed by 4 bases and J by 0 bases, leaving 4 bases between them. In DNA form, the CDR3 reads TGTGCCAGCAGCCCTAGCTCCTACGAGCAGTACTTC. Protein: CASSPSSYEQYF.

The V gene is TRBV19, the J gene TRBJ2-7, with 7 bases identical to TRBD1. J was trimmed by 0 bases and V by 5 bases; bases with no gene match: 10. CDR3 length equals 16 residues. From germline, CDR1 is LNHDA and CDR2 SQIVND (reference sequence). The DNA of the CDR3 is TGTGCCAGTAGTTCGAGGCGAGAGGGGGCCTCCTACGAGCAGTACTTC. Protein: CASSSRREGASYEQYF.

The chain uses TRBV28 and TRBJ1-1; weak D call: TRBD1 (6 bases). The germline gives CDR1 MDHEN, CDR2 SYDVKM. Trimming took off 2 bases at V and 0 bases at J, with 10 bases between the two ends. The CDR3 extends over 15 amino acids. The CDR3 nucleotides read TGTGCCAGCAGTTTACAGGGGTTGGTGAACACTGAAGCTTTCTTT. Its translation is CASSLQGLVNTEAFF.

A single count supports this clone. This rearrangement joins TRBV10-3 to TRBJ2-7, with 7 bases matching TRBD2. CDR1 is ENHRY and CDR2 is SYGVKD in the germline V gene. CDR3 length equals 15 residues. Here the CDR3 DNA reads TGTGCTTCCTCCCTGGGCGGGGGTCCCTCCTACGAGCAGTACTTC. Translated, it gives CASSLGGGPSYEQYF.

The V gene is TRBV5-4, the J gene TRBJ2-1; 7 bases fit TRBD1. The trim removed 0 bases at V and 4 bases at J, leaving 4 bases unmatched. Germline V gene lookup returns CDR1 SGHNT and CDR2 YYREEE (reference sequence). The CDR3 has 15 amino acids. The CDR3 here is CASSLGGGRYNEQFF. CDR3 in DNA: TGTGCCAGCAGCTTGGGAGGGGGCCGATACAATGAGCAGTTCTTC.

In DNA form, the CDR3 reads TGTGCCAGTAGTATTGAACAGGGCAACGAGCAGTACTTC. Encoded protein: CASSIEQGNEQYF. The chain links TRBV19 to TRBJ2-7; possible D gene TRBD1, 6 bases. Between the trimmed V and J ends, which lost 3 bases and 5 bases, there was a span of 11 bases. The CDR3 consists of 13 residues. Germline lookup yields CDR1 LNHDA and CDR2 SQIVND (reference sequence). The complete variable domain, with remaining parts taken from reference TRBV19 and TRBJ2-7, reads DGGITQSPKYLFRKEGQNVTLSCEQNLNHDAMYWYRQDPGQGLRLIYYSQIVNDFQKGDIAEGYSVSREKKESFPLTVTSAQKNPTAFYLCASSIEQGNEQYFGPGTRLTVT.

The chain recombines TRBV5-1 with TRBJ1-1, with a tentative D call TRBD1 (5 bases). The CDR3 covers 13 residues. CDR1 is SGHRS, CDR2 YFSETQ, per germline. V lost 4 bases and J lost 8, with 15 bases in between. DNA for the CDR3: TGCGCCAGCAGCCAGGGAAGTTTGGAGGAAGCTTTCTTT. Encoded protein: CASSQGSLEEAFF.

J is TRBJ1-5 and V is TRBV6-6, with 9 bases matching TRBD1. Germline CDR1 reads MNHNY; CDR2 reads SVGAGI (reference sequence). The V segment lost 6 bases and the J segment 1 base; nucleotides outside the gene matches: 1. The CDR3 contains 14 residues. CDR3 sequence: CASRTGGSNQPQHF. The DNA of the CDR3 is TGTGCCAGCAGGACAGGGGGGAGCAATCAGCCCCAGCATTTT.

Written as DNA, the CDR3 is TGTGCCAGTCGCCCGGGACAAGTAAATCAGCCCCAGCATTTT. Translating it yields CASRPGQVNQPQHF. The chain has TRBV28 and TRBJ1-5, with D possibly being TRBD1 (6 bases). V shed 9 bases and J shed 4 bases, with 16 bases lying between them. Germline V gene data show CDR1 as MDHEN and CDR2 as SYDVKM. The length of the CDR3 is 14 residues.

J is TRBJ1-2 and V is TRBV7-2; no firm D call. Trimming removed 1 base at V and 2 bases at J, with 5 bases between. CDR1 and CDR2 (germline): SGHTA, FQGNSA. The CDR3 spans 13 residues. CDR3 nucleotide sequence: TGTGCCAGCAGCTTAGGACAAAACTATGGCTACACCTTC. This sequence encodes CASSLGQNYGYTF.

This sequence joins TRBV19 and TRBJ2-7; 8 bases line up with TRBD2. V was clipped by 3 bases and J by 5 bases; unmatched bases: 9. The length of the CDR3 is 15 residues. From germline, CDR1 is LNHDA and CDR2 SQIVND (reference sequence). CDR3 sequence: CASSMKAGEIHEQYF. The CDR3 nucleotides read TGTGCCAGTAGTATGAAAGCGGGAGAGATCCACGAGCAGTACTTC. The full variable domain, rest sourced from reference TRBV19 and TRBJ2-7, is DGGITQSPKYLFRKEGQNVTLSCEQNLNHDAMYWYRQDPGQGLRLIYYSQIVNDFQKGDIAEGYSVSREKKESFPLTVTSAQKNPTAFYLCASSMKAGEIHEQYFGPGTRLTVT.

V and J are TRBV7-9 and TRBJ1-1, with 8 nucleotides matching TRBD1. V gave up 4 bases and J gave up 1 base; unmatched junction bases: 2. The germline gives CDR1 SEHNR, CDR2 FQNEAQ (reference sequence). CDR3 length equals 14 residues. The CDR3, as DNA: TGTGCCAGCAGCTCTGGGACAGGGAACACTGAAGCTTTCTTT. It yields the protein CASSSGTGNTEAFF.

This clone was observed a few times. The chain uses TRBV5-1 and TRBJ2-1; TRBD1 agrees at 7 bases. The CDR3 contains 13 residues. Germline V CDR1 and CDR2: SGHRS, YFSETQ. The ends lost 3 bases at V and 8 bases at J; junction bases unmatched: 5. As DNA, the CDR3 is TGCGCCAGCAGCTGGGGGACAGAGGATGAGCAGTTCTTC. It codes for CASSWGTEDEQFF.

The chain has TRBV30 and TRBJ2-2, with D possibly matching TRBD2 (6 bases). Germline CDR1 and CDR2: GTSNPN and SVGIG (reference sequence). Trimming pared 2 bases from V and 6 bases from J, leaving 16 bases between. The CDR3 has 15 residues. The CDR3 coding sequence is TGTGCCTGGAGTTCGGGAGTATGGGGAGCCGGGGAGCTGTTTTTT. Its translation: CAWSSGVWGAGELFF.

The chain employs TRBV9 and TRBJ2-1, with 7 bases identical to TRBD2. CDR3 length equals 15 residues. Per germline, CDR1 SGDLS and CDR2 YYNGEE. J was trimmed by 4 bases and V by 0 bases; bases with no gene match: 4. This chain's CDR3 is CASSVASGGYNEQFF. The CDR3 nucleotides read TGTGCCAGCAGCGTAGCTAGCGGAGGGTACAATGAGCAGTTCTTC.